The T cell receptor beta chain described here comes from a study of T cell repertoires in cytomegalovirus infection. About the study: The authors relied on CMV epitopes, both recently identified HLA-C-restricted and well-studied HLA-B-restricted. A matching HLA type, together with CMV infection, was signaled by public TCR beta signatures. Whole-study results and caveats: In two of eight donors, the top clonotype was HLA-C-restricted CMV-specific. Based on cumulative public TCR beta family frequency, carriers of CMV plus the relevant HLA were identified.

TCRdb ran MiXCR on the reads and lists one entry per CDR3 protein. The sample has about 890,000 distinct CDR3 sequences, around 29% seen once. About this clonotype: The antigen is unknown.

The CDR3 is made up of 14 amino acids. Germline V gene sequence: CDR1 MNHEY, CDR2 SVGAGI. The V end lost 4 bases, the J end lost 1 base, and 10 bases lay between the germline ends. The source of this sequence is a human donor in good health (CMV status not recorded). Some clones in this sample may be carry-over from other donors' samples. V usage is TRBV6-5 and J usage is TRBJ1-1; D gene unclear. Sequencing was performed on cultured CD8+ T cells from PBMCs, taken from culture after CMV antigen stimulation. The DNA for the CDR3 is TGTGCCAGCAGTTGGCGGGGTACGAACACTGAAGCTTTCTTT. Protein product: CASSWRGTNTEAFF.